The next 10 T cell receptor beta chains were all read from a single sample in a study of cytomegalovirus exposure and HLA in healthy donors. The PCR contained 60 Vbeta and 13 Jbeta primers. Repertoires were generated with immunoSEQ multiplex PCR, while TCRdb's copy carries only in-frame clones and drops some. The data show 150,000 to 200,000 clones, 80% seen once. Sequences were obtained from PBMCs. These receptors all stem from a woman aged 40 to 49 in good health and CMV-seronegative.

The rearrangement links TRBV5-1 to TRBJ1-1; 7 bases match TRBD1. After removal of 7 bases from V and 0 bases from J, the junction contained 3 bases not matched to a gene. The length of the CDR3 is 13 residues. Per germline, CDR1 SGHRS and CDR2 YFSETQ. The CDR3 coding sequence is TGCGCCAGCCAGGGACAGATGAACACTGAAGCTTTCTTT. This translates into CASQGQMNTEAFF.

This clone was recorded a few times. The rearrangement joins TRBV27 to TRBJ2-5; 10 positions match TRBD1. The CDR3 extends over 15 amino acids. From germline, CDR1 is MNHEY and CDR2 SMNVEV (reference sequence). The trim removed 3 bases at V and 4 bases at J, leaving 5 bases unmatched. The CDR3 here is CASSLQTGGAETQYF. The CDR3, as DNA: TGTGCCAGCAGTTTGCAGACAGGGGGCGCAGAGACCCAGTACTTC.

The V gene is TRBV5-5, the J gene TRBJ1-3, with 8 bases matching TRBD1. The germline CDR1 and CDR2 sequences are SGHKS and YYEKEE (reference sequence). The V gene end was trimmed by 4 bases and the J gene end by 0 bases; junction bases not matched to a gene: 6. The CDR3 length is 16 residues. The DNA of the CDR3 is TGTGCCAGCAGCCTAGCGGGACAGGTCTCTGGAAACACCATATATTTT. This translates into CASSLAGQVSGNTIYF.

The chain links TRBV7-3 to TRBJ2-7; possibly TRBD1 for D (7 bases). The CDR3 consists of 15 residues. V shed 3 bases and J shed 7 bases, with 19 bases lying between them. Germline CDR1 reads SGHTA; CDR2 reads FQGTGA. In DNA form, the CDR3 reads TGTGCCAGCAGCTTCCCCTGGGACAGCGCGGGAGAGCAGTACTTC. This sequence encodes CASSFPWDSAGEQYF.

The genes are TRBV7-9 and TRBJ2-1; the D is unclear. With 4 bases removed from V and 3 bases from J, the gap between germline ends came to 7 bases. The CDR3 is 13 residues long. In germline, CDR1 is SEHNR, CDR2 FQNEAQ (reference sequence). The CDR3 protein is CASSWRLYNEQFF. The CDR3 DNA sequence: TGTGCCAGCAGCTGGAGACTCTACAATGAGCAGTTCTTC.

This clone was recorded a few times. V is TRBV7-3 and J is TRBJ2-2, with D possibly TRBD1 on 5 matching bases. This CDR3 spans 16 amino acids. The germline V and J ends were trimmed by 4 bases and 1 base, with 13 bases remaining between them. CDR1 is SGHTA and CDR2 is FQGTGA in the germline V gene. For the CDR3, the DNA is TGTGCCAGCAGCTCGCTGACAGAAATGAACACCGGGGAGCTGTTTTTT. Translation: CASSSLTEMNTGELFF.

The V and J genes are TRBV7-9 and TRBJ2-2; perhaps TRBD2 as D (5 bases). CDR1 is SEHNR, CDR2 FQNEAQ, per germline (reference sequence). This CDR3 is built from 15 residues. V was pared by 5 bases and J by 1 base, with 11 bases between. The CDR3 loop is CASSPLGVNTGELFF. For the CDR3, the DNA is TGTGCCAGCAGCCCTTTGGGAGTGAACACCGGGGAGCTGTTTTTT.

The chain carries TRBV18 and TRBJ1-1, with D unresolved. The CDR3 is 13 amino acids. Germline V gene sequence: CDR1 KGHSH, CDR2 LQKENI. V was clipped by 3 bases and J by 8 bases, with 13 bases between them. CDR3 DNA sequence: TGTGCCAGCTCACCCCCGGAGACGGCCGAAGCTTTCTTT. Its protein is CASSPPETAEAFF.

This clone has a handful of counts. The chain combines TRBV6-1 with TRBJ1-2, with D maybe TRBD1 (6 bases). The germline CDR1 and CDR2 sequences are MNHNS and SASEGT. The CDR3 covers 14 residues. The V gene lost 3 bases and the J gene lost 3 bases, with 11 bases spanning the gap. CDR3 sequence reads: CASSERQDHYGYTF. CDR3 DNA sequence: TGTGCCAGCAGTGAGCGACAGGATCACTATGGCTACACCTTC.

The table lists this clone with a count of one. The gene calls are TRBV11-2 and TRBJ2-1; 7 bases fit TRBD2. CDR1 is SGHAT, CDR2 FQNNGV, per germline. The CDR3 has 13 residues. V gave up 1 base and J gave up 9 bases; unmatched junction bases: 3. This CDR3 reads CASSLGVAGEQFF. The DNA for the CDR3 is TGTGCCAGCAGCTTAGGGGTAGCGGGTGAGCAGTTCTTC.